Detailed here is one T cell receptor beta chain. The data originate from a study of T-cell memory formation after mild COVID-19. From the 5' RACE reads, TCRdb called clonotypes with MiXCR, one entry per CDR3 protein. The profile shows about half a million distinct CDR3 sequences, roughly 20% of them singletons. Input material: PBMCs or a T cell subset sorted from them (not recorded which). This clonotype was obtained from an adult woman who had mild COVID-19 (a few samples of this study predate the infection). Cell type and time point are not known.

The CDR3 sequence is CASRNGGPRYEQYF. For the CDR3, the DNA is TGTGCCAGCAGGAACGGAGGCCCCAGGTACGAGCAGTACTTC. V and J are TRBV6-5 and TRBJ2-7; TRBD2 is a possible D gene (5 bases). Trimming shortened V by 6 bases and J by 4 bases, and 16 bases separated the two germline ends. The CDR3 has 14 amino acids. Germline assignment: CDR1 MNHEY and CDR2 SVGAGI.